A selection of T cell receptor beta chains follows, all from one sample in a study of preoperative IRX-2 immunotherapy in early breast cancer. This table comes from immunoSEQ multiplex PCR, and its TCRdb copy is limited to in-frame clones, with some not included. This sample has 55,000 to 70,000 clones, with approximately 94% found just once. Sample collection occurred from a patient treated with IRX-2 immunotherapy. These receptors were obtained from a human donor with breast cancer. Both conserved end residues are part of each CDR3. Fields, in order: D gene, V gene, J gene, clone size, CDR3 DNA, CDR3 protein. D genes are given only for firm matches. Clone size is shown for a subset of rows, as once, few, many or a class of expanded clone.

d_gene: -; v_gene: TRBV10-3; j_gene: TRBJ1-1; abundance: once; CDR3nt: TGTGCCATCTCCCGCGGGGAAGACACTGAAGCTTTCTTT; CDR3aa: CAISRGEDTEAFF
d_gene: -; v_gene: TRBV28; j_gene: TRBJ2-3; abundance: -; CDR3nt: TGTGCCAGCAGTTTAAGAGGGGATGGAGATACGCAGTATTTT; CDR3aa: CASSLRGDGDTQYF
d_gene: -; v_gene: TRBV7-8; j_gene: TRBJ2-7; abundance: -; CDR3nt: TGTGCCAGCACCCTAGGGGGACTTTGGGGTCGCGAGCAGTACTTC; CDR3aa: CASTLGGLWGREQYF
d_gene: TRBD1; v_gene: TRBV5-1; j_gene: TRBJ1-6; abundance: -; CDR3nt: TGCGCCAGCAGCACAAATACAGGGGGCCGTTCACCCCTCCACTTT; CDR3aa: CASSTNTGGRSPLHF
d_gene: -; v_gene: TRBV9; j_gene: TRBJ1-2; abundance: -; CDR3nt: TGTGCCAGCGGCCTCCGGGACCGAGAGTATGGCTACACCTTC; CDR3aa: CASGLRDREYGYTF
d_gene: -; v_gene: TRBV27; j_gene: TRBJ2-5; abundance: -; CDR3nt: TGTGCCAGCAGTTTGCAAGGGTCGTTCGAGACCCAGTACTTC; CDR3aa: CASSLQGSFETQYF
d_gene: -; v_gene: TRBV7-2; j_gene: TRBJ2-2; abundance: -; CDR3nt: TGTGCCAGCAGCCCCAGGCTGGGGGACACCGGGGAGCTGTTTTTT; CDR3aa: CASSPRLGDTGELFF
d_gene: -; v_gene: TRBV19; j_gene: TRBJ1-4; abundance: -; CDR3nt: TGTGCCAGTAGTATCCACCCGGGGCAGGGGTGGGAAAAACTGTTTTTT; CDR3aa: CASSIHPGQGWEKLFF
d_gene: TRBD2; v_gene: TRBV2; j_gene: TRBJ2-7; abundance: -; CDR3nt: TGTGCCAGCAAACTAGCGGGGACGCAGTACTTC; CDR3aa: CASKLAGTQYF
d_gene: -; v_gene: TRBV4-1; j_gene: TRBJ1-2; abundance: -; CDR3nt: TGCGCCAGCAGCCATGGGACGCCAGACTATGGCTACACCTTC; CDR3aa: CASSHGTPDYGYTF
d_gene: -; v_gene: TRBV6-5; j_gene: TRBJ2-5; abundance: -; CDR3nt: TGTGCCAGCAGTTCGAGTCTCGGGTACCAAGAGACCCAGTACTTC; CDR3aa: CASSSSLGYQETQYF
d_gene: TRBD1; v_gene: TRBV27; j_gene: TRBJ2-2; abundance: -; CDR3nt: TGTGCCAGCAGTCTCAGGGGGCCGGCCGGGGAGCTGTTTTTT; CDR3aa: CASSLRGPAGELFF
d_gene: TRBD1; v_gene: TRBV10-3; j_gene: TRBJ2-2; abundance: -; CDR3nt: TGTGCCATCAGTGAGTCGTCCCTTGACAGGGCGATCACCGGGGAGCTGTTTTTT; CDR3aa: CAISESSLDRAITGELFF
d_gene: -; v_gene: TRBV6-5; j_gene: TRBJ1-2; abundance: -; CDR3nt: TGTGCCAGCAGTTACGGTTCGGGATATGGCTACACCTTC; CDR3aa: CASSYGSGYGYTF
d_gene: -; v_gene: TRBV28; j_gene: TRBJ1-2; abundance: -; CDR3nt: TGTGCCAGCAGTTTCTGGGCGGGGTATGGCTACACCTTC; CDR3aa: CASSFWAGYGYTF
d_gene: -; v_gene: TRBV2; j_gene: TRBJ1-3; abundance: once; CDR3nt: TGTGCCAGCAGTGTAATCCCAGGGCGGTCTGGAAACACCATATATTTT; CDR3aa: CASSVIPGRSGNTIYF
d_gene: TRBD2; v_gene: TRBV7-8; j_gene: TRBJ2-5; abundance: -; CDR3nt: TGTGCCAGCAGCATAGGACTAGCGGGAGCCCAAGAGACCCAGTACTTC; CDR3aa: CASSIGLAGAQETQYF
d_gene: -; v_gene: TRBV5-4; j_gene: TRBJ2-7; abundance: -; CDR3nt: TGTGCCAGCAGCAGGGGGGGTGCTAGCGGAACCTACGAGCAGTACTTC; CDR3aa: CASSRGGASGTYEQYF
d_gene: -; v_gene: TRBV28; j_gene: TRBJ2-7; abundance: -; CDR3nt: TGTGCCAGCAGCTCCAATCCACCCTTAAAGTTCCCGTACGAGCAGTACTTC; CDR3aa: CASSSNPPLKFPYEQYF
d_gene: -; v_gene: TRBV18; j_gene: TRBJ1-1; abundance: -; CDR3nt: TGTGCCAGCTCACCTGCCTTTAGAACTGAAGCTTTCTTT; CDR3aa: CASSPAFRTEAFF
d_gene: TRBD1; v_gene: TRBV2; j_gene: TRBJ2-7; abundance: -; CDR3nt: TGTGCCAGCAGTGAATGGGGACAGGACTTGGAGCAGTACTTC; CDR3aa: CASSEWGQDLEQYF
d_gene: -; v_gene: TRBV5-6; j_gene: TRBJ1-5; abundance: -; CDR3nt: TGTGCCAGCAGCTTTCAGGGATATAGCAATCAGCCCCAGCATTTT; CDR3aa: CASSFQGYSNQPQHF
d_gene: TRBD1; v_gene: TRBV15; j_gene: TRBJ1-1; abundance: -; CDR3nt: TGTGCCACCAGCGGAAGGGGAAGGGGGCTGGACACTGAAGCTTTCTTT; CDR3aa: CATSGRGRGLDTEAFF
d_gene: -; v_gene: TRBV7-8; j_gene: TRBJ1-5; abundance: -; CDR3nt: TGTGCCAGCAGCTTAGGGACAGTCTATAGCAATCAGCCCCAGCATTTT; CDR3aa: CASSLGTVYSNQPQHF
d_gene: -; v_gene: TRBV28; j_gene: TRBJ1-4; abundance: -; CDR3nt: TGTGCCAGCAGTTTAAGCAGAGCTAATGAAAAACTGTTTTTT; CDR3aa: CASSLSRANEKLFF
d_gene: -; v_gene: TRBV28; j_gene: TRBJ2-2; abundance: -; CDR3nt: TGTGCCAGCTTGAACCCGCCCCCGAACACCGGGGAGCTGTTTTTT; CDR3aa: CASLNPPPNTGELFF
d_gene: TRBD1; v_gene: TRBV9; j_gene: TRBJ1-6; abundance: -; CDR3nt: TGTGCCAGCAGCCCAGCTTCGACAGGGGGATATTCACCCCTCCACTTT; CDR3aa: CASSPASTGGYSPLHF
d_gene: -; v_gene: TRBV11-2; j_gene: TRBJ2-1; abundance: -; CDR3nt: TGTGCCAGCAGCTTAGGAGCTCAGAATGAGCAGTTCTTC; CDR3aa: CASSLGAQNEQFF
d_gene: -; v_gene: TRBV15; j_gene: TRBJ1-6; abundance: -; CDR3nt: TGTGCCACCAGCAGAGAGCTTGGGGCAGGGCTTTATTCACCCCTCCACTTT; CDR3aa: CATSRELGAGLYSPLHF
d_gene: -; v_gene: TRBV7-3; j_gene: TRBJ2-2; abundance: once; CDR3nt: TGTGCCAGCGGCGCCCAGCTAGGAGTCGGGGAGCTGTTTTTT; CDR3aa: CASGAQLGVGELFF
d_gene: -; v_gene: TRBV2; j_gene: TRBJ2-3; abundance: -; CDR3nt: TGTGCCAGCAGTGAAAAAGGGGGAATTATGCTTAGCACAGATACGCAGTATTTT; CDR3aa: CASSEKGGIMLSTDTQYF
d_gene: -; v_gene: TRBV2; j_gene: TRBJ2-7; abundance: once; CDR3nt: TGTGCCAGGTCGGGACAAGCTCCCTACGAGCAGTACTTC; CDR3aa: CARSGQAPYEQYF
d_gene: -; v_gene: TRBV4-1; j_gene: TRBJ1-2; abundance: once; CDR3nt: TGCGCCAGCAGCCAAGTCAGGAACTTGGTCAGGGGAGATGGCTACACCTTC; CDR3aa: CASSQVRNLVRGDGYTF
d_gene: -; v_gene: TRBV28; j_gene: TRBJ1-4; abundance: once; CDR3nt: TGTGCCAGCAGCACCGCGGCCACTAATGAAAAACTGTTTTTT; CDR3aa: CASSTAATNEKLFF
d_gene: TRBD1; v_gene: TRBV7-9; j_gene: TRBJ2-5; abundance: -; CDR3nt: TGTGCCAGCAGCCAAGGGGGCAGTAGGGAGACCCAGTACTTC; CDR3aa: CASSQGGSRETQYF
d_gene: -; v_gene: TRBV5-6; j_gene: TRBJ1-2; abundance: -; CDR3nt: TGTGCCAGCAGCTTGGGCCTGGACACAGCTAACTATGGCTACACCTTC; CDR3aa: CASSLGLDTANYGYTF
d_gene: -; v_gene: TRBV9; j_gene: TRBJ1-1; abundance: -; CDR3nt: TGTGCCAGCAGCGTAGCGGGAAACACTGAAGCTTTCTTT; CDR3aa: CASSVAGNTEAFF
d_gene: -; v_gene: TRBV6-1; j_gene: TRBJ1-4; abundance: -; CDR3nt: TGTGCCTCCCGCGGGGATCCAACTAATGAAAAACTGTTTTTT; CDR3aa: CASRGDPTNEKLFF
d_gene: TRBD1; v_gene: TRBV12-5; j_gene: TRBJ2-5; abundance: once; CDR3nt: TGTGCTAGTGGTTCCTGGACAGGTGACGTAGAGACCCAGTACTTC; CDR3aa: CASGSWTGDVETQYF
d_gene: TRBD1; v_gene: TRBV5-8; j_gene: TRBJ2-7; abundance: -; CDR3nt: TGTGCCAGCAGCTTAATGACAGGGGGAGGCCACGAGCAGTACTTC; CDR3aa: CASSLMTGGGHEQYF
d_gene: -; v_gene: TRBV7-2; j_gene: TRBJ2-7; abundance: -; CDR3nt: TGTGCCAGCAGCTTGTATAGGGACTACGAGCAGTACTTC; CDR3aa: CASSLYRDYEQYF
d_gene: TRBD2; v_gene: TRBV27; j_gene: TRBJ2-3; abundance: once; CDR3nt: TGTGCCAGCAGGCAAAGCCGGGCCCCGGGAGGGGTGGGGGCGCAGTATTTT; CDR3aa: CASRQSRAPGGVGAQYF
d_gene: -; v_gene: TRBV2; j_gene: TRBJ2-2; abundance: -; CDR3nt: TGTGCCAGCAGGGTTCGTCTAAACACCGGGGAGCTGTTTTTT; CDR3aa: CASRVRLNTGELFF
d_gene: -; v_gene: TRBV15; j_gene: TRBJ2-7; abundance: -; CDR3nt: TGTGCCACCAGCCACATTAGCGGATCCTACGAGCAGTACTTC; CDR3aa: CATSHISGSYEQYF
d_gene: TRBD2; v_gene: TRBV9; j_gene: TRBJ2-1; abundance: once; CDR3nt: TGTGCCAGCAGCTTCTTGACTAGCGGTTTTTACAATGAGCAGTTCTTC; CDR3aa: CASSFLTSGFYNEQFF